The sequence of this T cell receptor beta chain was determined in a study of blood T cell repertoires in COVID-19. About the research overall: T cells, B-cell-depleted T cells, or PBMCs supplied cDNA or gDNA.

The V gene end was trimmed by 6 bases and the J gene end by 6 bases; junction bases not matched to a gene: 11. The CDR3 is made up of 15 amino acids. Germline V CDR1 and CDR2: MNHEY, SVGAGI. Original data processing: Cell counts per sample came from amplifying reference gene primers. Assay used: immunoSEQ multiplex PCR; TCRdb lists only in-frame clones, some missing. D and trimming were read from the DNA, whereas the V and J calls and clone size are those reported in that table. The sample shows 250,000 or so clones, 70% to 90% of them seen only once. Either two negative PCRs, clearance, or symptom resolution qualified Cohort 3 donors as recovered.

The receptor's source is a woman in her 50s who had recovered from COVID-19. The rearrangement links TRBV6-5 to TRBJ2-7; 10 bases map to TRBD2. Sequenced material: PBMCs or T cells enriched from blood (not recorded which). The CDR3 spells CASRTKGLAFGEQYF. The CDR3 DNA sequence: TGTGCCAGCAGGACGAAGGGACTAGCGTTTGGCGAGCAGTACTTC.